This record looks at one TCR beta chain sequence and its context. The treatment: approximately 18 received Ad26.COV2.S at low or high dose, single or two shots; about five received placebo; per-sample allocation not given. Following the first vaccine or placebo injection, samples were taken on day 63. Whoever gave the sample was an adult aged 18-55 years in Boston. V shed 3 bases and J shed 2 bases, with 9 bases lying between them. Germline V gene lookup returns CDR1 SGHTA and CDR2 FQGNSA. The CDR3 sequence is 14 residues long. The sample originates from a study of Ad26.COV2.S vaccination and SARS-CoV-2 variants. Only in-frame clones appear in the TCRdb table, and some are missing; sequencing was by immunoSEQ multiplex PCR. The sample has 450,000 to 550,000 clones; about 88% are singletons.

This TCR was sampled from a person aged 18-65 years who received the Ad26.COV2.S COVID-19 vaccine or a placebo. Sequenced here: peripheral blood, sampled in a trial of Ad26.COV2.S vaccine versus placebo. The chain joins TRBV7-2 to TRBJ2-3; a possible D gene is TRBD2 (5 bases). CDR3 DNA sequence: TGTGCCAGCAGCTTTGACTATTACACAGATACGCAGTATTTT. It codes for CASSFDYYTDTQYF.